This TCR beta chain is from a study of cytotoxic CD8 clonotypes in ibrutinib-treated CLL (dated by TCRdb to the early 2020s). General notes on the study: The cohort was composed of under 12 relapsed/refractory and fewer than 16 treatment-naive patients; IGHV unmutated status was identified in 17 to 18 patients. Patients were still on ibrutinib when every remission and progressive disease sample was collected. Of the 85 to 95 participants in the trial, roughly 26 had longitudinal samples available. Responses were partial in roughly 24 patients and complete in 2; after median around 68 months follow-up, about 14 stayed in remission and roughly twelve progressed. Cryopreserved peripheral blood mononuclear cells were obtained before treatment, at response, and at either sustained remission or disease progression. Response samples were obtained after a median of around eleven months of treatment, with a range of roughly 6 to 40 months. On average, each sample yielded around 230,000 productive templates and 85,000 to 95,000 productive rearrangements.

On this clone: Its binding antigen is unknown. Base quality data are lacking; no much larger clone is found one base away.

Read against the paper, the sample's time point label means: 20 to 25 months on ibrutinib. Around 1.8 micrograms of genomic DNA were extracted from cryopreserved PBMCs for TCR beta library preparation. High-throughput TCR beta sequencing was performed on longitudinal blood samples from CLL patients receiving ibrutinib monotherapy. The patients were enrolled in a single-center, open-label phase 2 trial of ibrutinib monotherapy. On a MiSeq, deep resolution sequencing aimed for a depth between 1 in 1 million and 1 in 200,000 T cells, with each clonotype covered about 9.2x on average. TCR beta libraries were generated with the immunoSEQ hsTCRB Kit. The authors processed their data as follows. Data were analyzed with ImmunoSEQ Data Assistant and ImmunoSEQ Analyzer, with V, D and J genes assigned per IMGT definitions. Clonality was computed as one minus normalized Shannon entropy of productive rearrangement frequencies, ranging from 0 to 1. Only overrepresented clonotypes making up at least 0.05% of each patient's repertoire were included in the public clonotype analysis. Repertoires from approximately 13 age-matched healthy donors in immuneACCESS were used as clonality controls. This is the immuneACCESS table as TCRdb keeps it, with only in-frame sequences that have V and J called. A part of the clones is gone; compared with another copy, unresolved V genes explain less than half, and the rest is unexplained. V, J and clone size derive from that table, while D and trimming were established from the DNA sequence. Within this sample are 150,000 or so clones, with about 84% of them counted one time only. The ten largest clones take up about 4.6% of the sample.

Inclusive of the bounding cysteine and phenylalanine, the CDR3 is 14 residues long. Of all the DNA, just the CDR3 is kept, 42 bases in frame from base 1. According to the germline V gene, CDR1 reads SQVTM and CDR2 reads ANQGSEA. Germline trimming amounts to 6 bases on V and 1 base on J, with 5 as the count of junction bases outside the gene matches. The research as a whole found: Baseline clonality was found to be higher than that of age-matched healthy donors and was strongly correlated with circulating CD8+ T-cell counts. Public clonotypes were rare and either contracted or stayed stable during treatment, and the rise in clonality at ibrutinib response reflected the expansion of private clonotypes. Clonality increased at ibrutinib response, stayed stable in sustained remission, and fell back toward baseline at progression. Lymph node repertoires were not examined, and the timing of sampling was not matched between patients in sustained remission and those whose disease progressed.

The sequence was collected from a human donor with chronic lymphocytic leukemia. The source material was PBMCs, sampled after 24 months of ibrutinib treatment. Recombination joined TRBV29-1 with TRBJ2-7; 11 of the junction bases match TRBD1. The bases read TGCAGCGTCGGGACAGGGGGTACTTCCTACGAGCAGTACTTC. It translates as CSVGTGGTSYEQYF.